The 10 T cell receptor beta chains presented below share a single source sample, sequenced in a study of T cells after yellow fever vaccination. TCRdb used MiXCR to reprocess the 5' RACE reads, holding one entry per CDR3 protein. Among 300,000 to 350,000 distinct CDR3 sequences, 3.5% to 4.5% were seen once, and the ten largest hold approximately 19%. This sample comprised PBMCs, obtained 15 days after the yellow fever booster vaccination. Receptors originate from a man in his late teens or twenties who received the YFV17D yellow fever vaccine.

This clonotype was counted at least ten times. The chain uses TRBV20-1 and TRBJ1-1; maybe TRBD1 (5 bases). Trimming stripped 3 bases from V and 5 bases from J, with 16 bases between. In germline, CDR1 is DFQATT, CDR2 SNEGSKA (reference sequence). This CDR3 contains 14 residues. CDR3 nucleotide sequence: TGCAGTGCTAGGTTGTGGCAGGGATCTACTGAAGCTTTCTTT. Protein product: CSARLWQGSTEAFF.

This clonotype was counted many times. This rearrangement joins TRBV28 to TRBJ2-7, with 8 bases that match TRBD2. The germline CDR1 and CDR2 sequences are MDHEN and SYDVKM. Germline trimming cut 4 bases from V and 2 bases from J; bases unmatched to any gene: 10. This CDR3 spans 16 amino acids. The CDR3 loop reads CASSSTPSGYPYEQYV. The CDR3 coding sequence is TGTGCCAGCAGTTCCACACCTAGCGGGTACCCCTACGAGCAGTACGTC.

The chain employs TRBV6-5 and TRBJ2-4; 12 bases map to TRBD2. The V and J ends lost 6 bases and 5 bases, in that order; junction bases with no gene match: 8. Germline V gene lookup returns CDR1 MNHEY and CDR2 SVGAGI. The CDR3 is 16 residues long. CDR3 in DNA: TGTGCCAGCAGCCCCCCTAGCGGGGGGGCCGAAAACATTCAGTACTTC. This codes for CASSPPSGGAENIQYF.

This clonotype occurred a few times. The chain has TRBV20-1 and TRBJ1-6; tentatively, D is TRBD1 (6 bases). Germline V gives CDR1 DFQATT, CDR2 SNEGSKA (reference sequence). The CDR3 loop spans 18 amino acids. V gave up 0 bases and J gave up 5 bases, with 20 bases separating them. In nucleotides, the CDR3 is TGCAGTGCTAGAGAGGGGGACAAGGGGGATTCCAATAATTCACCCCTCCACTTT. Translated, it gives CSAREGDKGDSNNSPLHF.

This clonotype was detected many times. The junction departs from germline at one end; a sequencing error may be responsible. This chain joins TRBV7-2 and TRBJ2-3; either TRBD1 or TRBD2 may supply D (5 bases each). Looked up from germline, CDR1 is SGHTA and CDR2 is FQGNSA. The CDR3 length is 15 residues. CDR3 nucleotide sequence: TGTGCCAGCAGCCCGCGTGTGGGCGGGCCTTCCTGGGGCTTTTTT. It is translated as CASSPRVGGPSWGFF.

CDR3 nucleotide sequence: TGTGCCATCAGTGAGCCGGGGGGCTACACCTTC. Translating gives CAISEPGGYTF. This rearrangement joins TRBV10-3 to TRBJ1-2; D gene uncertain. Germline assignment: CDR1 ENHRY and CDR2 SYGVKD. The CDR3 is 11 amino acids. Trimming stripped 2 bases from V and 8 bases from J, with 6 bases between.

This clonotype has at least ten counts. This chain uses TRBV7-3 with TRBJ2-5; TRBD1 or TRBD2 may be the D gene (7 bases each). The CDR3 spans 14 residues. Trimming left V 4 bases short and J 5 bases short, with 14 bases between. Per the germline V gene, CDR1 is SGHTA and CDR2 is FQGTGA. The CDR3 reads CASSSGGGSETQYF. The CDR3 DNA follows: TGTGCCAGCAGCTCAGGGGGGGGGTCCGAGACCCAGTACTTC.

The rearrangement uses TRBV18 and TRBJ1-1; a weak D match, TRBD1 (6 bases). Germline CDR1 and CDR2: KGHSH and LQKENI. V gave up 5 bases and J gave up 5 bases, with 18 bases separating them. The length of the CDR3 is 15 residues. CDR3 bases: TGTGCCAGCTCATCTTTAGCGGGGGCAGAGACTGAAGCTTTCTTT. This gives the protein CASSSLAGAETEAFF.

This clonotype was recorded a few times. The chain recombines TRBV5-1 with TRBJ1-2; a weak D match, TRBD1 (5 bases). There are 13 residues in the CDR3. V gave up 5 bases and J gave up 2 bases, with 10 bases separating them. Germline lookup yields CDR1 SGHRS and CDR2 YFSETQ. The CDR3 sequence: CASSGGRNYGYTF. Here the CDR3 DNA reads TGCGCCAGCAGTGGGGGAAGGAACTATGGCTACACCTTC.

This clonotype has just a few counts. The chain carries TRBV20-1 and TRBJ1-2, with TRBD1 as a possible D gene (5 bases). V was cut by 0 bases and J by 4 bases, with 15 bases left in between. Germline CDR1 reads DFQATT; CDR2 reads SNEGSKA (reference sequence). The CDR3 has 15 residues. Here the CDR3 reads CSAREGLHPLYGYTF. In DNA, the CDR3 is TGCAGTGCTAGAGAGGGACTACATCCTCTCTATGGCTACACCTTC.